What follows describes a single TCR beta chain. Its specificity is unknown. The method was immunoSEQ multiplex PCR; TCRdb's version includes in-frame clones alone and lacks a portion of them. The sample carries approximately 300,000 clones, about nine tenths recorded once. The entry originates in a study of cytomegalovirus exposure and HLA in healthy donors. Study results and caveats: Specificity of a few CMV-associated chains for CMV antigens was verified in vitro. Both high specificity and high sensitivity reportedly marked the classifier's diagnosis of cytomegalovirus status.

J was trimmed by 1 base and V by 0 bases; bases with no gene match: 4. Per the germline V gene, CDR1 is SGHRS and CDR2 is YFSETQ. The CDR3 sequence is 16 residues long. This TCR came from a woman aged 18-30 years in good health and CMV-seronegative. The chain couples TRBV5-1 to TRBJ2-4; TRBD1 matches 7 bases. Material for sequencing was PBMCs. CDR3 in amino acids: CASSLAVTGAKNIQYF. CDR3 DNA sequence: TGCGCCAGCAGCTTGGCCGTGACAGGGGCCAAAAACATTCAGTACTTC.